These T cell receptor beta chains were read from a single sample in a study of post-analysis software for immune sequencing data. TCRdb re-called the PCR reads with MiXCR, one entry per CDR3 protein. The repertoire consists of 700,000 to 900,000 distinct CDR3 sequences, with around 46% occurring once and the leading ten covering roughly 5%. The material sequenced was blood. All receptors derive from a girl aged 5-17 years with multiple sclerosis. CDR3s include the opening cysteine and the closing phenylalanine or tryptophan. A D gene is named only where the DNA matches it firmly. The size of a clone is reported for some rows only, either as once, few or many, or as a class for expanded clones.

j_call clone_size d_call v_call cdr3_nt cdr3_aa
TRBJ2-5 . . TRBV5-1 TGCGCCAGCAGCTTGGACTCAGGGCGGGTGACCCAGTACTTC CASSLDSGRVTQYF
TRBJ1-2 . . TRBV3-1 TGTGCCAGCAGCCCTTCCCCGGGACCGTGGGGCTATGGCTACACCTTC CASSPSPGPWGYGYTF
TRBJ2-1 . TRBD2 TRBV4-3 TGCGCCAGCAGCCCTCCGGAGCGGGATGGGGATCGTGAGCAGTTCTTC CASSPPERDGDREQFF
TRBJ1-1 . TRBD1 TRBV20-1 TGCAGTGTCCCGGACAGGGTGAACACTGAAGCTTTCTTT CSVPDRVNTEAFF
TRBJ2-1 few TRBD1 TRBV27 TGTGCCACGAGACAGGGAACATACAATGAGCAGTTCTTC CATRQGTYNEQFF
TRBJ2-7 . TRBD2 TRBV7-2 TGTGCCAGCAGCCTTCGGGAGGCAGGCTACGAGCAGTACTTC CASSLREAGYEQYF
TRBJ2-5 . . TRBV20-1 TGCAGTGCTAGAGAGGGAAGCGGACAAGAGACCCAGTACTTC CSAREGSGQETQYF
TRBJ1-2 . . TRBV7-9 TGTGCCAGCACCGATCATTATGGCTACACCTTC CASTDHYGYTF
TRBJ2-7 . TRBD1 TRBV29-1 TGCAGCGCCCGGACAGGGGGATCCCACGAGCAGTACTTC CSARTGGSHEQYF
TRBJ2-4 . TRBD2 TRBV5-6 TGTGCCAGCAGCCGCGGGACTAGCGGGAGGTGGGGGAAAAACATTCAGTACTTC CASSRGTSGRWGKNIQYF
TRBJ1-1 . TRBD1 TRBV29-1 TGCAGCGATAAGACAGGGCAAAACACTGAAGCTTTCTTT CSDKTGQNTEAFF
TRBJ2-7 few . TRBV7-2 TGTGCCAGCAGCCTGGACGGCCGATACGAGCAGTACTTC CASSLDGRYEQYF
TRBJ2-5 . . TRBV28 TGTGCCAGCAGTTTATGGGTCTCCATGGAGACCCAGTACTTC CASSLWVSMETQYF
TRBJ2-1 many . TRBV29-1 TGCAGCGTTGAGGGCGGCTCCTCCTACAATGAGCAGTTCTTC CSVEGGSSYNEQFF
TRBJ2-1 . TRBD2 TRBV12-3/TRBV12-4 TGTGCCAGCAGTTTAGGGACTAGAGTTGAGCAGTTCTTC CASSLGTRVEQFF